The 24 T cell receptor beta chains below all came from one sample that was sequenced in a study of control samples from healthy donors and cancer patients. Only in-frame clones appear in the TCRdb table, and some are missing; sequencing was by immunoSEQ multiplex PCR. The sample contains around 100,000 clones, less than 90% of which appear only once. The specimen sequenced was blood. The receptors were sampled from a woman in her forties or fifties in good health.

The chain couples TRBV4-3 to TRBJ1-6; D is uncertain. Germline assignment: CDR1 LGHNA and CDR2 YSLEER. CDR3 length: 16 amino acids. The V end lost 1 base, the J end lost 6 bases, and 13 bases lay between the germline ends. The CDR3 here is CASSQVQHAGNSPLHF. The CDR3 nucleotides read TGCGCCAGCAGCCAAGTACAGCACGCCGGTAATTCACCCCTCCACTTT.

J is TRBJ1-2 and V is TRBV9; D not resolved. The germline CDR1 and CDR2 sequences are SGDLS and YYNGEE. CDR3 size: 15 residues. The V and J ends lost 0 bases and 5 bases respectively, with 14 bases between them. CDR3 nucleotides: TGTGCCAGCAGCGTAGCCGGACGGCCACCTTATGGCTACACCTTC. Amino acid sequence: CASSVAGRPPYGYTF.

The chain employs TRBV24-1 and TRBJ1-2, with 7 bases identical to TRBD1. This CDR3 has 16 residues. In germline, CDR1 is KGHDR, CDR2 SFDVKD. V was clipped by 0 bases and J by 4 bases; unmatched bases: 7. CDR3 region: CATSDLHAEGAYGYTF. The DNA for the CDR3 is TGTGCCACCAGTGATTTGCATGCAGAGGGGGCCTATGGCTACACCTTC.

This rearrangement joins TRBV6-6 to TRBJ1-5; 9 bases match TRBD1. CDR3 size: 16 residues. V shed 5 bases, J shed 4 bases, and the junction held 9 bases outside the gene matches. Per germline, CDR1 MNHNY and CDR2 SVGAGI (reference sequence). CDR3 sequence (DNA): TGTGCCAGCAGTCCCGGACCGGGACAGGGAAATCAGCCCCAGCATTTT. This gives the protein CASSPGPGQGNQPQHF.

The V call is TRBV18, the J call TRBJ1-5, with D maybe TRBD1 (6 bases). Germline V gives CDR1 KGHSH, CDR2 LQKENI. V was shortened by 3 bases and J by 10 bases, with 13 bases between the two germline ends. CDR3 size: 13 residues. Here the CDR3 reads CASSPGAVDPQHF. DNA of the CDR3: TGTGCCAGCTCACCGGGGGCCGTCGATCCCCAGCATTTT.

The chain combines TRBV19 with TRBJ2-5; 11 bases are shared with TRBD2. Looked up from germline, CDR1 is LNHDA and CDR2 is SQIVND (reference sequence). The V gene end was trimmed by 4 bases and the J gene end by 0 bases; junction bases not matched to a gene: 4. The CDR3 covers 16 residues. CDR3 coding DNA: TGTGCCAGTAGTAAATTAGCGGGGGGGGACCAAGAGACCCAGTACTTC. As protein: CASSKLAGGDQETQYF.

The chain employs TRBV11-3 and TRBJ1-2; 7 bases match TRBD1. The germline V gene encodes CDR1 SGHNT and CDR2 YENEEA. CDR3 length: 12 amino acids. Germline trimming cut 1 base from V and 14 bases from J; bases unmatched to any gene: 7. CDR3 region: CASSLGGTVLTF. The CDR3 DNA sequence: TGTGCCAGCAGCTTAGGCGGGACAGTTTTGACCTTC.

The chain employs TRBV30 and TRBJ2-7; 10 bases line up with TRBD1. V shed 7 bases, J shed 2 bases, and the junction held 8 bases outside the gene matches. The germline V gene has CDR1 GTSNPN and CDR2 SVGIG (reference sequence). The CDR3 consists of 14 residues. The chain's CDR3 is CAFFGTGDPYEQYF. CDR3 nucleotides: TGTGCCTTTTTCGGGACAGGGGACCCCTACGAGCAGTACTTC. Combining the CDR3 with reference TRBV30 and TRBJ2-7 gives the whole variable domain SQTIHQWPATLVQPVGSPLSLECTVEGTSNPNLYWYRQAAGRGLQLLFYSVGIGQISSEVPQNLSASRPQDRQFILSSKKLLLSDSGFYLCAFFGTGDPYEQYFGPGTRLTVT.

The chain recombines TRBV6-6 with TRBJ1-3, with D possibly being TRBD1 (5 bases). V was trimmed by 4 bases and J by 10 bases, leaving 11 bases between them. The CDR3 runs to 12 residues. CDR1 and CDR2 from the germline V gene are MNHNY and SVGAGI (reference sequence). The CDR3 spells CASSSAWGTIYF. In DNA, the CDR3 is TGTGCCAGCAGTTCCGCCTGGGGGACCATATATTTT.

This clone was found a few times. Compared with germline, one end of the junction differs, possibly owing to a read error. This rearrangement joins TRBV7-2 to TRBJ1-5; no definite D call. Per the germline V gene, CDR1 is SGHTA and CDR2 is FQGNSA. The CDR3 covers 13 residues. The CDR3 DNA follows: TGTGCCAGCAGCCTAGCCCCGGATCAGCCCCAGCATTTT. This gives the protein CASSLAPDQPQHF.

The rearrangement joins TRBV7-2 to TRBJ1-1; D unresolved. This CDR3 has 11 residues. The V end lost 4 bases, the J end lost 5 bases, and 5 bases lay between the germline ends. Germline V CDR1 and CDR2: SGHTA, FQGNSA. In DNA, the CDR3 is TGTGCCAGCAGCTCACGAACTGAAGCTTTCTTT. Amino acids: CASSSRTEAFF. The full variable domain, with the rest looked up from reference TRBV7-2 and TRBJ1-1, is GAGVSQSPSNKVTEKGKDVELRCDPISGHTALYWYRQSLGQGLEFLIYFQGNSAPDKSGLPSDRFSAERTGGSVSTLTIQRTQQEDSAVYLCASSSRTEAFFGQGTRLTVV.

The chain employs TRBV5-8 and TRBJ1-2, with 9 bases matching TRBD1. Germline CDR1 SGHTS, CDR2 YDEGEE. V was clipped by 4 bases and J by 8 bases; unmatched bases: 9. The CDR3 is 14 amino acids. DNA for the CDR3: TGTGCCAGCAGCCCCCCGGACAGGGGAAAGGGCTACACCTTC. Encoded protein: CASSPPDRGKGYTF.

This clone is a singleton in its sample. The V gene is TRBV9, the J gene TRBJ2-1; no firm D call. In germline, CDR1 is SGDLS, CDR2 YYNGEE. The V end was cut by 4 bases, the J end by 3 bases, with 14 bases between. The CDR3 sequence is 15 residues long. For the CDR3, the DNA is TGTGCCAGCAGCCCTCCCCCTCCTGGCTACAATGAGCAGTTCTTC. This encodes CASSPPPPGYNEQFF.

The rearrangement links TRBV6-2 or TRBV6-3 to TRBJ2-7, with a tentative D call TRBD1 (6 bases). Germline-derived CDR1 and CDR2 are MNHEY and SVGEGT. CDR3 length equals 13 residues. With 4 bases removed from V and 5 bases from J, the gap between germline ends came to 12 bases. The CDR3 loop reads CASSSYRDNEQYF. CDR3 DNA sequence: TGTGCCAGCAGTTCCTACCGGGACAACGAGCAGTACTTC.

The chain combines TRBV19 with TRBJ1-2, with D uncertain. With 4 bases removed from V and 0 bases from J, the gap between germline ends came to 3 bases. Germline V gene sequence: CDR1 LNHDA, CDR2 SQIVND (reference sequence). The CDR3 is 12 amino acids. The CDR3 loop reads CASSTPNYGYTF. In DNA form, the CDR3 reads TGTGCCAGTAGTACTCCTAACTATGGCTACACCTTC. The full variable domain, in which reference TRBV19 and TRBJ1-2 provide the parts outside the CDR3, is DGGITQSPKYLFRKEGQNVTLSCEQNLNHDAMYWYRQDPGQGLRLIYYSQIVNDFQKGDIAEGYSVSREKKESFPLTVTSAQKNPTAFYLCASSTPNYGYTFGSGTRLTVV.

The rearrangement uses TRBV12-5 and TRBJ1-1; D not resolved. CDR1 is LGHNT, CDR2 FRNRAP, per germline. The germline V and J ends were trimmed by 2 bases and 1 base, with 8 bases remaining between them. This CDR3 is built from 14 residues. The CDR3 loop is CASGLSVSNTEAFF. In DNA form, the CDR3 reads TGTGCTAGTGGTTTGAGTGTGTCGAACACTGAAGCTTTCTTT.

This clone occurred a few times. V is TRBV4-1 and J is TRBJ1-5; the D gene is possibly TRBD1 (5 bases). CDR3 length equals 14 residues. V lost 4 bases and J 3 bases, leaving 10 bases between the germline ends. In germline, CDR1 is MGHRA, CDR2 YSYEKL. CDR3 region: CASSLQEINQPQHF. In DNA form, the CDR3 reads TGCGCCAGCAGCCTACAGGAAATCAATCAGCCCCAGCATTTT.

The chain has TRBV7-8 and TRBJ1-2, with D uncertain. V was trimmed by 0 bases and J by 1 base, leaving 6 bases between them. The CDR3 covers 14 residues. Germline CDR1 reads SGHVS; CDR2 reads FQNEAQ. The chain's CDR3 is CASSLASFNYGYTF. The CDR3 DNA reads as TGTGCCAGCAGCTTAGCCTCGTTTAACTATGGCTACACCTTC.

The V gene is TRBV9, the J gene TRBJ2-2; D unclear. Germline-derived CDR1 and CDR2 are SGDLS and YYNGEE. V was pared by 0 bases and J by 1 base, with 7 bases between. This CDR3 region has 15 residues. DNA for the CDR3: TGTGCCAGCAGCGTAGGGAGCAGGAACACCGGGGAGCTGTTTTTT. Its translation is CASSVGSRNTGELFF.

CDR3 nucleotide sequence: TGTGCCAGCAGTGGATTAAGCTCCTACAATGAGCAGTTCTTC. Residues: CASSGLSSYNEQFF. The rearrangement joins TRBV25-1 to TRBJ2-1; D not certain. Trimming stripped 4 bases from V and 0 bases from J, with 7 bases between. The V gene's germline CDR1 is MGHDK and CDR2 SYGVNS. This CDR3 is 14 amino acids long.

J is TRBJ2-1 and V is TRBV9; D might be TRBD1 or TRBD2, each matching 6 bases. This CDR3 spans 15 amino acids. Germline-derived CDR1 and CDR2 are SGDLS and YYNGEE. Between the trimmed V and J ends, which lost 6 bases and 0 bases, there was a span of 13 bases. The CDR3 nucleotides are TGTGCCAGCAACCCGGGGGCGAGCTCCTACAATGAGCAGTTCTTC. The encoded protein is CASNPGASSYNEQFF.

This sequence joins TRBV4-3 and TRBJ1-4; the D is unclear. The ends were cut back, 0 bases at V and 0 bases at J, with 11 bases in the middle. The CDR3 consists of 17 residues. Looked up from germline, CDR1 is LGHNA and CDR2 is YSLEER. CDR3 sequence (DNA): TGCGCCAGCAGCCAAGAATACCTCCTTACAACTAATGAAAAACTGTTTTTT. It is translated as CASSQEYLLTTNEKLFF.

This sequence joins TRBV29-1 and TRBJ2-2, with D unclear. The CDR3 has 15 residues. Trimming pared 5 bases from V and 0 bases from J, leaving 13 bases between. Germline values: CDR1 SQVTM, CDR2 ANQGSEA. The CDR3 nucleotides are TGCAGCGTTCCCCCGGAGAGATCGAACACCGGGGAGCTGTTTTTT. This encodes CSVPPERSNTGELFF.

The rearrangement joins TRBV5-5 to TRBJ1-6, with D hard to call. CDR1 SGHKS and CDR2 YYEKEE come from the germline V gene (reference sequence). CDR3 length: 15 amino acids. The V gene lost 7 bases and the J gene lost 7 bases, with 18 bases spanning the gap. CDR3: CASLDIRIGNSPLHF. CDR3 nucleotide sequence: TGTGCCAGCCTCGACATCCGTATCGGGAATTCACCCCTCCACTTT.